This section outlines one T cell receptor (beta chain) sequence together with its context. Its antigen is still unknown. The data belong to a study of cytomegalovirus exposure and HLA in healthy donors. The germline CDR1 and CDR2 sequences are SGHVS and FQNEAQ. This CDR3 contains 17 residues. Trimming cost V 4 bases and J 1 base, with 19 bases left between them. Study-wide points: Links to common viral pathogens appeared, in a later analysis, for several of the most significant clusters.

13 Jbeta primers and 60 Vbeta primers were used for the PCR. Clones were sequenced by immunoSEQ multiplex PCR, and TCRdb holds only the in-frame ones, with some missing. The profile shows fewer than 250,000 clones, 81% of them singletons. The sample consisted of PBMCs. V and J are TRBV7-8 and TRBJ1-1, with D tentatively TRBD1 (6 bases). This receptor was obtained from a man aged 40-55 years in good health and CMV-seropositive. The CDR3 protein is CASSSGGGWGRNTEAFF. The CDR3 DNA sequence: TGTGCCAGCAGCTCCGGGGGGGGCTGGGGGAGGAACACTGAAGCTTTCTTT.